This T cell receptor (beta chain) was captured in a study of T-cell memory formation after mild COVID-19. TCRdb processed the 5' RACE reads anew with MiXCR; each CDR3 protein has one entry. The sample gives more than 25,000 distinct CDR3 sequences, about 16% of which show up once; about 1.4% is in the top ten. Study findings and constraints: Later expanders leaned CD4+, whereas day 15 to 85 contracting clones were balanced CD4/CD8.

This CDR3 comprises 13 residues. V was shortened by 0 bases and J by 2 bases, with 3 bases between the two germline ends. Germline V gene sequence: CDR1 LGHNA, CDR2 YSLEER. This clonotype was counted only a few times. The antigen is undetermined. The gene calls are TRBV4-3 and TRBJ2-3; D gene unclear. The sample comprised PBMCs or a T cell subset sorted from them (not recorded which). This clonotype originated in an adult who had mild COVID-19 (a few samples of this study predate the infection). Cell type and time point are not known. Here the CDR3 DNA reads TGCGCCAGCAGCCAAGATCTCACAGATACGCAGTATTTT. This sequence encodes CASSQDLTDTQYF.